This TCR beta chain was recorded in a study of technical replicates of blood from several donors. The protocol was immunoSEQ multiplex PCR, while the TCRdb copy is restricted to in-frame clones and leaves out a portion. Of roughly 13,000 clones listed, about four fifths are singletons. In germline, CDR1 is SGHKS, CDR2 YYEKEE (reference sequence). CDR3 length: 15 amino acids. Trimming cost V 4 bases and J 6 bases, with 16 bases left between them. V gene TRBV5-5 combines with J gene TRBJ2-2; TRBD1 might be the D (6 bases). This clonotype was obtained from a human donor in good health. The specimen was PBMCs. This CDR3 is CASSGGRVDAGELFF. CDR3 DNA sequence: TGTGCCAGCAGCGGGGGCAGGGTGGACGCCGGGGAGCTGTTTTTT.